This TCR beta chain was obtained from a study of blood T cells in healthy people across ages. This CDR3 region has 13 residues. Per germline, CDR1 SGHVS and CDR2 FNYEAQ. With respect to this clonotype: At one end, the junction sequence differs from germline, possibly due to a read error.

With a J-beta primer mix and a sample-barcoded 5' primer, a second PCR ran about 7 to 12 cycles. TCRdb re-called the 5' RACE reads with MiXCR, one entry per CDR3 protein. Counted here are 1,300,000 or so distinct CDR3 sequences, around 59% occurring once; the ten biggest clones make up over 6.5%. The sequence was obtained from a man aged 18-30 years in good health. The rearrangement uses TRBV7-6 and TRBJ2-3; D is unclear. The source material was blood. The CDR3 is CASGLDHTDTQYF. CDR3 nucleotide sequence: TGTGCCAGCGGCTTAGATCACACAGATACGCAGTATTTT.